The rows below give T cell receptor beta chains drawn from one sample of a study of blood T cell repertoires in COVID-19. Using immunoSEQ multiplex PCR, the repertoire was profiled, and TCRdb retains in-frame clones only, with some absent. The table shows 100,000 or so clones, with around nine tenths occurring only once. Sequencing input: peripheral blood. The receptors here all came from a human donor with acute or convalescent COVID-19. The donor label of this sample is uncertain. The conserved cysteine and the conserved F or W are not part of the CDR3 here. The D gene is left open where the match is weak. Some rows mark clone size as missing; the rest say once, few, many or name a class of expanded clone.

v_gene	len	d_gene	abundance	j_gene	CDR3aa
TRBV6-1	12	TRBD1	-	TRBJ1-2	ASRENDRGWGYT
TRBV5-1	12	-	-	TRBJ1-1	ASSLDSGNTEAF
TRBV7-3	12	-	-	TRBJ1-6	ASSLEAYNSPLH
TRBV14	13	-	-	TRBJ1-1	ASSPIGHLNTEAF
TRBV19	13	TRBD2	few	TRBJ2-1	ASSIGTSGINRQF
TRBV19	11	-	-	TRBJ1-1	ASSAGSWTEAF
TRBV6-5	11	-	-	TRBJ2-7	ASSLQLDSEQY
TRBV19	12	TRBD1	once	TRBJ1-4	ASSGTAANEKLF
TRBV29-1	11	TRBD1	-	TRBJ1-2	SVEGGQYYGYT
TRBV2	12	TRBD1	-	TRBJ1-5	AKGGSNSNQPQH
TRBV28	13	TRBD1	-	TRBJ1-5	ASSLRQGMGQPQH
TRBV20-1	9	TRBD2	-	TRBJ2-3	SASLAGPQY
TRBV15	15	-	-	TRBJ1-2	ATSRPDRPTTNYGYT
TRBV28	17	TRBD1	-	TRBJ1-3	ASSSQDRVLQSSGNTIY
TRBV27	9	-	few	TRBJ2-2	ASRQSGELF
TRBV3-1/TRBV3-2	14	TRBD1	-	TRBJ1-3	ASSRGQGIGGNTIY